The rows below give T cell receptor beta chains drawn from one sample of a study of blood T cells in healthy people across ages. Using its own MiXCR run on the 5' RACE reads, TCRdb lists one record per CDR3 protein. The table shows some 1.5 million distinct CDR3 sequences, with about 42% occurring only once. Sequences were obtained from blood. The receptors stem from a woman in her late teens or twenties in good health. Each CDR3 is given with its conserved first and last residue. Clone sizes are given selectively: once, few, many, or a class where the clone is expanded.

TRBJ2-1,TRBV7-2,few,CASSLVPSGGPNEQFF
TRBJ1-4,TRBV29-1,NA,CSAGQNNEKLFF
TRBJ2-3,TRBV7-2,few,CASSPNRDRVGTQYF
TRBJ1-4,TRBV12-3/TRBV12-4,NA,CASSLVWQGHEKLFF
TRBJ2-5,TRBV20-1,NA,CSALTRGNEQYF
TRBJ2-1,TRBV15,few,CATSREGLHNEQFF
TRBJ2-1,TRBV9,few,CASSVRASYNEQFF
NA,TRBV11-2,NA,CASSLAQGLAVYNEQYF
TRBJ1-5,TRBV21-1,NA,CASSKLGGAGSSNQPQHF
NA,TRBV29-1,NA,CSVEGKGIRSETQYF
TRBJ2-1,TRBV12-3/TRBV12-4,few,CASTMGSGGTEQFF
TRBJ2-3,TRBV27,few,CASSFIGGRAGDTQYF
TRBJ2-7,TRBV12-3/TRBV12-4,many,CASSFSYSSYEQYF
TRBJ1-5,TRBV7-8,NA,CASSFGARVSNQPQHF
TRBJ2-2,TRBV29-1,NA,CSVVSYGELFF
TRBJ1-1,TRBV5-1,few,CASTLLGNGNTEAFF
TRBJ1-6,TRBV18,few,CARSPTTVRNSPLHF
TRBJ2-6,TRBV18,few,CASSPDRNSGANVLTF
TRBJ2-5,TRBV25-1,NA,CASSDGGLKETQYF
TRBJ2-7,TRBV25-1,NA,CASSEGAGGPGGYEQYF
TRBJ2-5,TRBV5-6,NA,CASSLGSFLETQYF
TRBJ2-3,TRBV2,NA,CASSRTTRGADTQYF
TRBJ2-5,TRBV29-1,few,CSVVFDIHNEQYF
NA,TRBV12-3/TRBV12-4,NA,CASSTLTSGSLYEQYF
TRBJ2-7,TRBV27,few,CASSPLLTGTYEQYF
TRBJ2-5,TRBV18,NA,CASSTSGGQETQYF
TRBJ1-2,TRBV15,NA,CATSTGVLANYGYTF
TRBJ1-5,TRBV7-2,NA,CASSSKLNQPQHF
TRBJ2-7,TRBV20-1,NA,CSAKPGLATYNEQYF
TRBJ2-5,TRBV29-1,once,CSVDGGLSGSPETQYF
TRBJ2-7,TRBV7-2,many,CASSSTGRGTYEQYF
TRBJ2-7,TRBV2,many,CAGTGTGFSEQYF
TRBJ2-3,TRBV27,NA,CASSPLGTGQDTQYF
TRBJ2-7,TRBV18,NA,CASSQSDVYEQYF
TRBJ2-7,TRBV27,few,CASPNDEQYF
TRBJ2-5,TRBV3-1,few,CASSHREKVETQYF
TRBJ2-1,TRBV2,few,CASSFWTGDNEQFF
TRBJ2-3,TRBV7-2,few,CASSSSRGGSTDTQYF
TRBJ2-7,TRBV4-3,NA,CASSQDWTGSYEQYF
TRBJ2-1,TRBV7-2,few,CASSLVGLIPYNEQFF
TRBJ2-1,TRBV2,NA,CASSERRQYNEQFF
TRBJ2-1,TRBV9,few,CASSAAGDTYNEQFF
TRBJ2-4,TRBV2,NA,CASSEGSGGAKNIQYF
TRBJ2-5,TRBV13,few,CASSLRGGLQETQYF
TRBJ2-5,TRBV3-1,few,CASSHASGSFETQYF
TRBJ2-5,TRBV10-3,NA,CATGTTQETQYF
TRBJ2-1,TRBV5-1,NA,CASSQNRGQRLANEQFF
TRBJ2-1,TRBV25-1,NA,CATAWASSYNEQFF
TRBJ2-3,TRBV20-1,NA,CSARGGTGGGDTQYF
TRBJ1-1,TRBV7-9,NA,CASSSGRGAAGGAFF
TRBJ2-1,TRBV5-6,few,CASSLGRINEQFF